The T cell receptor (beta chain) under discussion was sequenced for a study of cytomegalovirus exposure and HLA in healthy donors. The CDR3 covers 16 residues. CDR1 and CDR2 from the germline V gene are MRHNA and SNTAGT. V was pared by 5 bases and J by 0 bases, with 13 bases between. Study conclusions and caveats: The authors considered a cluster of highly shared sequence variants likely to be a sequencing artifact.

As regards this clone: The antigen remains unidentified.

Primers for the PCR totalled 60 Vbeta and 13 Jbeta. The method was immunoSEQ multiplex PCR; TCRdb's version includes in-frame clones alone and lacks a portion of them. The data hold some 150,000 clones, with roughly four fifths observed a single time. The clonotype was recovered from a man aged 50-59 years in good health and CMV-seropositive. The genes are TRBV6-4 and TRBJ2-2, with D perhaps matching TRBD2 (5 bases). Sequencing was performed on PBMCs. The CDR3 is CASSFLERSNTGELFF. In DNA, the CDR3 is TGTGCCAGCAGTTTTTTGGAGCGGTCGAACACCGGGGAGCTGTTTTTT.